This paragraph reports one T cell receptor beta chain. Its antigen is still unknown. Base quality data are lacking; no much larger clone is found one base away. TCRbeta CDR3 regions were amplified from genomic DNA by means of the immunoSEQ Assay, a bias-controlled multiplex PCR. On the study's bioinformatics: Within the assay, amplification of reference gene primers was used to estimate how many nucleated cells each sample contained. To quantify the absolute abundance of each unique TCRbeta CDR3 rearrangement, sequence reads were collapsed and filtered. For each sample, productive Simpson clonality was calculated as the square root of Simpson's diversity index over productive rearrangements. TCRdb took over this immuneACCESS table, retaining in-frame rearrangements with V and J assigned. Such tables are incomplete; in checked studies, under half of the missing clones stem from an unresolved V gene, and the remainder is unexplained. Clonal size and the V and J genes are those of that table, whereas D and trimming came from the DNA. This sample holds 250,000 to 300,000 clones; roughly 89% were observed only once. Of the sample, less than 3.5% falls within the top ten clones.

This sample is part of a study of blood T cell repertoires in COVID-19 (dated by TCRdb to 2018 to 2020). Looking at the study overall: Collaborator samples came from the United States, Italy and Spain and covered acute and convalescent phases of COVID-19. The prospective study material was composed of cDNA or gDNA derived from T cells, B-cell-depleted T cells, or PBMCs. The dataset comprised deeply sampled blood TCRbeta repertoires from subjects exposed to, actively infected with, or recovered from COVID-19. The repertoires were released in a freely available public database intended as a resource for research on the immune response to SARS-CoV-2. The samples were drawn from the first 160 participants of the ongoing ImmuneRACE study and from 1,254 subjects provided by 6 global collaborators. The sample metadata nearly always contained a de-identified subject ID, COVID-19 status, age in years and sex. Where available, HLA class I and class II types were obtained from metadata supplied by the sample provider rather than from assay-based typing.

Participants in the prospective study were aged about 18 to 95 years, lived in over 20 United States geographic areas, and enrolled through a virtual design. Cohort assignment in the prospective study relied on participant-reported clinical history from a screening survey and a study questionnaire. A participant counted as exposed if, within 2 weeks of entering the study, that participant had been in contact with someone who had a PCR-confirmed or clinician-diagnosed COVID-19 case. In the prospective study, mobile phlebotomists collected whole blood, serum and a nasopharyngeal or oropharyngeal swab from each participant. Additional blood draws and questionnaires over an approximately two-month period could optionally be provided by prospective study participants. Before DNA extraction, blood samples from the prospective study were shipped at room temperature or frozen. What the work shows at the level of the full study, not this receptor alone: The amount of clinical and demographic metadata varied by source and participant and was provided uncurated.

The CDR3 numbers 14 residues from cysteine through phenylalanine. Only CDR3 DNA remains: 42 bases, in frame from the first base. The germline V end is reduced by 5 bases and the J end by 5 bases; junction bases left unmatched: 7. The germline V gene yields SGHTA for CDR1 and FQGNSA for CDR2. This receptor was taken from a woman in her 50s who had been exposed to COVID-19. This receptor chain uses TRBV7-2 and TRBJ1-1, and 8 junctional nucleotides match TRBD1. The sequenced sample consisted of PBMCs or T cells enriched from blood (not recorded which). The CDR3 protein is CASSTDRAGTEAFF. The DNA sequence follows: TGTGCCAGCAGCACGGACAGGGCGGGTACTGAAGCTTTCTTT.